The entry below gives a single T cell receptor (beta chain) sequence along with its context. Its antigen is undetermined. Cultured CD4+ T cell DNA was sequenced using the Oncomine TCR Beta short-read assay. One entry per CDR3 protein results from TCRdb running MiXCR on the PCR reads. The table has several thousand distinct CDR3 sequences, approximately 50% seen once. This entry is derived from a study of vaccination and CD4 T cells after COVID-19. Study overall: After nasal swab PCR-confirmed SARS-CoV-2, 8 to 10 convalescents had mild disease and one severe. As a positive control, some control cultures were given a CEFX pool, while others were given an HIV-1 Nef pool or no peptide.

Stated treatment: approximately 10-day PBMC culture with coronavirus spike peptide pools or control peptides (ViraFEST assay). The germline V gene has CDR1 SNHLY and CDR2 FYNNEI. This CDR3 comprises 14 residues. Trimming took 8 bases from V and 7 from J; bases not matched to a gene: 7. This TCR was sampled from a human donor who had recovered from COVID-19. The specimen was CD4+ T cells from blood, cultured in vitro. The chain joins TRBV2 to TRBJ2-1, with 11 bases that match TRBD2. The CDR3, as DNA: TGTGCCAGCGTAGCGGGGGGGGCTGGGAATGAGCAGTTCTTC. Its protein product is CASVAGGAGNEQFF. Based on the CDR3 plus reference TRBV2 and TRBJ2-1, the full variable domain is EPEVTQTPSHQVTQMGQEVILRCVPISNHLYFYWYRQILGQKVEFLVSFYNNEISEKSEIFDDQFSVERPDGSNFTLKIRSTKLEDSAMYFCASVAGGAGNEQFFGPGTRLTVL.